The T cell receptor beta chain described here comes from a study of shared clonotypes between healthy human individuals. The CDR3 is made up of 13 amino acids. Trimming removed 5 bases from V and 3 bases from J, with 10 bases in between. Germline V gene sequence: CDR1 SGHTA, CDR2 FQGNSA. Sequenced by immunoSEQ multiplex PCR; TCRdb stores in-frame clones only, minus some. The data contain some 1,100,000 clones, 75% to 85% of them singletons. This clone was observed a handful of times. The sample comprised memory CD4+ T cells from PBMCs. Subset reported: CD45RA-negative fraction. V gene TRBV7-2 combines with J gene TRBJ1-1, with a possible D match to TRBD1 (6 bases). The sequence was obtained from a man younger than 35 in good health. Some clones in this sample may be carry-over from other donors' samples. CDR3 DNA sequence: TGTGCCAGCAGCATAGGGGGGGACACTGAAGCTTTCTTT. Translated: CASSIGGDTEAFF.